One sample yielded the 32 T cell receptor beta chains listed below, sequenced in a study of T cells expressing NK-cell markers. TCRdb re-called the 5' RACE reads; one entry per CDR3 protein, DNA not given. The table lists 350,000 to 450,000 distinct CDR3 sequences. What was sequenced was blood T cells: a sorted CD56 or NKG2C T cell subset, CD4+ or CD8+ T cells, or bulk PBMC T cells (not recorded which). The receptors here all came from a man aged 18 to 69 in good health.

The rearrangement links TRBV12-3 or TRBV12-4 to TRBJ1-5. The CDR3 sequence is 15 residues long. CDR3 region: CASSFMPSSNQPQHF.

The chain carries TRBV2 and TRBJ1-2; TCRdb proposes TRBD1, but this gene call is untestable without DNA. This CDR3 contains 19 residues. Germline CDR1 and CDR2: SNHLY and FYNNEI. CDR3 sequence: CASSDSGQGSLGDNYGYTF.

The chain recombines TRBV12-3 or TRBV12-4 with TRBJ2-3; TCRdb returns TRBD2, unconfirmable since there is no DNA. This CDR3 region has 15 residues. CDR3 residues: CASSLEGRAGDTQYF.

The rearrangement joins TRBV20-1 to TRBJ2-3; the D call of TRBD2 rests on TCRdb alone, since no DNA is present to check it. CDR3 length: 14 amino acids. Looked up from germline, CDR1 is DFQATT and CDR2 is SNEGSKA (reference sequence). CDR3 amino acids: CSARDPREADTQYF.

The rearrangement uses TRBV28 and TRBJ2-5; TCRdb's D gene call, TRBD1, goes unchecked for lack of DNA. The length of the CDR3 is 16 residues. The germline V gene encodes CDR1 MDHEN and CDR2 SYDVKM. Here the CDR3 reads CASSSGGAYPEETQYF.

This chain connects TRBV7-6 to TRBJ2-3; checking the TCRdb D call of TRBD1 is not possible without DNA. This CDR3 is 14 amino acids long. In germline, CDR1 is SGHVS, CDR2 FNYEAQ. CDR3 protein: CASSLSQGLDTQYF. Combining the CDR3 with reference TRBV7-6 and TRBJ2-3 gives the whole variable domain GAGVSQSPRYKVTKRGQDVALRCDPISGHVSLYWYRQALGQGPEFLTYFNYEAQQDKSGLPNDRFSAERPEGSISTLTIQRTEQRDSAMYRCASSLSQGLDTQYFGPGTRLTVL.

The chain couples TRBV5-1 to TRBJ1-2. Germline CDR1 reads SGHRS; CDR2 reads YFSETQ. The CDR3 contains 15 residues. This chain's CDR3 is CASSSSWDGAGGYTF.

The chain recombines TRBV29-1 with TRBJ2-5; TCRdb's D call of TRBD1 is untestable without DNA. CDR1 and CDR2 from the germline V gene are SQVTM and ANQGSEA. CDR3 length: 16 residues. The CDR3 spells CSVGGRTGGLQETQYF.

The rearrangement uses TRBV12-3 or TRBV12-4 and TRBJ2-3; absent DNA, TCRdb's TRBD2 call cannot be checked. This CDR3 comprises 14 residues. Here the CDR3 reads CASTLAGKVDTQYF.

This sequence joins TRBV28 and TRBJ1-5; the TCRdb call, TRBD1, lacks DNA for checking. The CDR3 covers 16 residues. Germline-derived CDR1 and CDR2 are MDHEN and SYDVKM. CDR3 loop: CASRKGAMGSNQPQHF.

The chain is built from TRBV7-2 and TRBJ2-1; TCRdb's D gene call, TRBD1, goes unchecked for lack of DNA. This CDR3 region has 15 residues. Germline V lookup: CDR1 SGHTA, CDR2 FQGNSA. The chain's CDR3 is CASSFSGGFYNEQFF.

This CDR3 is CASSLRGGTGVNEQYF. This chain joins TRBV7-3 and TRBJ2-7; absent DNA, TCRdb's TRBD1 call cannot be checked. The CDR3 is 16 amino acids. Germline loops: CDR1 SGHTA, CDR2 FQGTGA.

V is TRBV7-9 and J is TRBJ1-1; TCRdb outputs TRBD1, but without DNA this stays unchecked. Per the germline V gene, CDR1 is SEHNR and CDR2 is FQNEAQ (reference sequence). The CDR3 is 16 amino acids. CDR3: CASSPATGNPNTEAFF.

This sequence joins TRBV20-1 and TRBJ1-1; TCRdb lists TRBD1, though no DNA is available to test this call. Germline V CDR1 and CDR2: DFQATT, SNEGSKA (reference sequence). There are 13 residues in the CDR3. The CDR3 region is CSPQGQGGTEAFF.

CDR3 in amino acids: CASSPDQQGNGYTF. The chain couples TRBV6-1 to TRBJ1-2; TCRdb outputs TRBD1, but without DNA this stays unchecked. The CDR3 covers 14 residues. Germline CDR1 MNHNS, CDR2 SASEGT.

This sequence joins TRBV20-1 and TRBJ1-5; the TRBD1 assignment by TCRdb is unverifiable without DNA. This CDR3 is 16 amino acids long. Per the germline V gene, CDR1 is DFQATT and CDR2 is SNEGSKA (reference sequence). The CDR3 reads CSARDLRDLGNQPQHF.

This chain joins TRBV18 and TRBJ2-5; TCRdb names TRBD1, which stays unverified in the absence of DNA. The germline CDR1 and CDR2 sequences are KGHSH and LQKENI. The CDR3 has 15 amino acids. The CDR3 region is CASSLKTRGQETQYF.

The chain couples TRBV20-1 to TRBJ2-1; the TCRdb D gene call, TRBD1, has no DNA to confirm it. The CDR3 sequence is 16 residues long. The V gene's germline CDR1 is DFQATT and CDR2 SNEGSKA (reference sequence). The CDR3 protein is CSAIPGGSGNYNEQFF.

This chain links TRBV5-6 with TRBJ2-5; without DNA, the TCRdb call of TRBD2 cannot be checked. CDR1 SGHDT and CDR2 YYEEEE come from the germline V gene. The CDR3 length is 13 residues. CDR3 sequence reads: CASSTGPWETQYF.

The genes are TRBV11-2 and TRBJ1-2; as DNA is missing, the TRBD1 call by TCRdb cannot be tested. The V gene's germline CDR1 is SGHAT and CDR2 FQNNGV. The CDR3 has 14 amino acids. The CDR3 region is CASSAYRGNYGYTF.

V usage is TRBV15 and J usage is TRBJ1-5; the D call from TCRdb, TRBD1, cannot be confirmed without DNA. Germline CDR1 and CDR2: LNHNV and YYDKDF (reference sequence). This CDR3 spans 19 amino acids. CDR3 region: CATSSPRGRGQGNNQPQHF.

CDR3 in amino acids: CSARRGVAGNTDTQYF. The J gene is TRBJ2-3, the V gene TRBV20-1; as DNA is missing, the TRBD2 call by TCRdb cannot be tested. This CDR3 has 16 residues. Germline V CDR1 and CDR2: DFQATT, SNEGSKA (reference sequence).

V is TRBV5-1 and J is TRBJ2-1; the TCRdb D gene call, TRBD2, has no DNA to confirm it. The germline CDR1 and CDR2 sequences are SGHRS and YFSETQ. The CDR3 contains 14 residues. CDR3 in amino acids: CASSLGLAGDEQFF.

The chain combines TRBV5-6 with TRBJ2-5; TCRdb reports TRBD1, a call that lacks DNA to check it against. CDR1 and CDR2 (germline): SGHDT, YYEEEE. The CDR3 extends over 17 amino acids. The CDR3 here is CASSEGQGASDQETQYF.

The chain joins TRBV7-9 to TRBJ1-3; there is no DNA to check the TCRdb D call of TRBD1. Germline V lookup: CDR1 SEHNR, CDR2 FQNEAQ (reference sequence). The CDR3 extends over 15 amino acids. CDR3 region: CASSTDSFSGNTIYF.

The chain is built from TRBV6-5 and TRBJ2-1; no DNA is available, so the TRBD1 call from TCRdb remains unchecked. This CDR3 is 16 amino acids long. The V gene's germline CDR1 is MNHEY and CDR2 SVGAGI. The chain's CDR3 is CASSYSSATGRDEQFF.

The chain uses TRBV7-6 and TRBJ2-3. This CDR3 has 15 amino acids. The germline CDR1 and CDR2 sequences are SGHVS and FNYEAQ. The CDR3 protein is CASSPLRVSTDTQYF.

The J gene is TRBJ1-2, the V gene TRBV29-1; TCRdb's assignment of TRBD1 cannot be checked, as there is no DNA. Germline-derived CDR1 and CDR2 are SQVTM and ANQGSEA. The CDR3 consists of 12 residues. The chain's CDR3 is CSVGKGDYGYTF.

The chain recombines TRBV5-1 with TRBJ2-7; absent DNA, TCRdb's TRBD1 call cannot be checked. The CDR3 covers 15 residues. Germline values: CDR1 SGHRS, CDR2 YFSETQ. CDR3 sequence: CASGPYAGDHREQYF.

J is TRBJ2-7 and V is TRBV11-1. Germline-derived CDR1 and CDR2 are SGHAT and FQDESV (reference sequence). CDR3 length: 16 amino acids. The CDR3 here is CASSFRSDLAVYEQYF. The variable domain in full, completed from reference TRBV11-1 and TRBJ2-7, reads EAEVAQSPRYKITEKSQAVAFWCDPISGHATLYWYRQILGQGPELLVQFQDESVVDDSQLPKDRFSAERLKGVDSTLKIQPAELGDSAMYLCASSFRSDLAVYEQYFGPGTRLTVT.

This sequence joins TRBV7-2 and TRBJ2-7; there is no DNA to check the TCRdb D call of TRBD1. This CDR3 contains 17 residues. The germline V gene has CDR1 SGHTA and CDR2 FQGNSA. CDR3 protein: CASSLAFGTGIPYEQYF. Looking up the rest from reference TRBV7-2 and TRBJ2-7 gives the full variable domain: GAGVSQSPSNKVTEKGKDVELRCDPISGHTALYWYRQSLGQGLEFLIYFQGNSAPDKSGLPSDRFSAERTGGSVSTLTIQRTQQEDSAVYLCASSLAFGTGIPYEQYFGPGTRLTVT.

V is TRBV7-9 and J is TRBJ1-1. Germline loops: CDR1 SEHNR, CDR2 FQNEAQ (reference sequence). The CDR3 runs to 14 residues. The CDR3 protein is CASSFSARLSEAFF.